One sample yielded the 12 T cell receptor beta chains listed below, sequenced in a study of T-cell reconstitution after alpha-beta-depleted transplantation in children (dated by TCRdb to about 2016). Library creation used PCR. TCRdb lists the instrument as Illumina HiSeq 2500. TCR libraries were prepared with molecular barcoding, using unique molecular identifiers to normalize TCRbeta repertoire quantification. Clones were called with MiXCR by TCRdb after fastp trimmed the public reads at Q25, and only in-frame beta chains were retained. Each entry merges the rows of one CDR3 protein and shows their most common DNA and genes. The sample contains about 240,000 distinct CDR3 sequences, around 11% of them found a single time. The ten largest clones take up around 2.8% of the sample. The specimen was PBMCs from the stem cell graft donor, collected from the stem cell graft. The receptor source for this set is a human donor who donated a stem cell graft to a child with acute lymphoblastic leukemia.

The sample holds many counts of this clonotype. The V call is TRBV10-2, the J call TRBJ1-2, with D possibly being TRBD1 (5 bases). Germline V lookup: CDR1 WSHSY, CDR2 SAAADI. V was pared by 10 bases and J by 8 bases, with 17 bases between. This CDR3 is 12 amino acids long. The CDR3 DNA is TGCGCCACCAAGACGCGGGGCGAAGGCTACACCTTC. Translated: CATKTRGEGYTF.

As to this clonotype: One junction end does not reproduce the germline sequence, and a read error may be involved. The rearrangement joins TRBV10-3 to TRBJ2-5, with 9 positions matching TRBD1. The CDR3 contains 16 residues. Germline CDR1 ENHRY, CDR2 SYGVKD. The chain's CDR3 is CAISAGGTGNQETQHF. The DNA for the CDR3 is TGTGCCATCAGTGCCGGGGGGACAGGGAACCAAGAGACCCAGCACTTC.

CDR3 nucleotide sequence: TGTGCCAGCAGTGCAGTGGTCGATGAGCAGTTCTTC. Translation gives CASSAVVDEQFF. The gene calls are TRBV12-3 or TRBV12-4 and TRBJ2-1; the D is unclear. CDR3 length: 12 amino acids. Trimming left V 5 bases short and J 8 bases short, with 10 bases between.

This clonotype was observed many times. J is TRBJ2-7 and V is TRBV5-6; tentatively, D is TRBD1 (6 bases). CDR1 is SGHDT and CDR2 is YYEEEE in the germline V gene. The CDR3 contains 16 residues. Trimming removed 4 bases at V and 0 bases at J, with 17 bases between. The CDR3 protein is CASSLEDSTSSYEQYF. CDR3 coding DNA: TGTGCCAGCAGCCTGGAGGACAGTACGTCCTCCTACGAGCAGTACTTC.

A word on this clonotype: A clone one base away is much larger, so this may be a read error. The rearrangement links TRBV25-1 to TRBJ2-1; 7 bases match TRBD2. CDR3 length: 17 residues. CDR1 is MGHDK, CDR2 SYGVNS, per germline. The CDR3 reads CASSEYDGGTIGNQQFF. CDR3 coding DNA: TGTGCCAGCAGTGAATATGACGGGGGGACTATTGGCAATCAGCAGTTCTTC.

This chain connects TRBV20-1 to TRBJ2-1; no definite D call. This CDR3 has 14 amino acids. Germline V gene data show CDR1 as DFQATT and CDR2 as SNEGSKA (reference sequence). V was pared by 1 base and J by 0 bases, with 7 bases between. CDR3 residues: CSARAAASYNEQFF. The CDR3 region has the DNA TGCAGTGCTAGAGCCGCAGCCTCCTACAATGAGCAGTTCTTC.

This clonotype was observed at least ten times. The chain employs TRBV12-3 or TRBV12-4 and TRBJ1-5; D gene unclear. This CDR3 has 16 residues. V was shortened by 3 bases and J by 2 bases, with 14 bases between the two germline ends. CDR3 sequence: CASSFEGPRGNQPQHF. The CDR3 bases are TGTGCCAGCAGTTTCGAGGGCCCACGCGGCAATCAGCCCCAGCATTTT.

This clonotype was detected many times. The DNA of the CDR3 is TGTGCCAGCAGTCTGGGGACATCCTATAATTCACCCCTCCACTTT. Translation gives CASSLGTSYNSPLHF. The chain joins TRBV28 to TRBJ1-6; the D gene is possibly TRBD1 (6 bases). V was pared by 5 bases and J by 1 base, with 9 bases between. This CDR3 has 15 residues. Germline V gene sequence: CDR1 MDHEN, CDR2 SYDVKM.

This CDR3 reads CASSPGTASNQPQHF. The CDR3 DNA is TGTGCCAGCTCACCCGGGACAGCTAGCAATCAGCCCCAGCATTTT. V and J are TRBV18 and TRBJ1-5; TRBD1 aligns across 7 bases. V lost 3 bases and J lost 0; bases outside the gene matches: 2. The CDR3 has 15 residues. Per the germline V gene, CDR1 is KGHSH and CDR2 is LQKENI.

This clonotype came up many times. The chain links TRBV30 to TRBJ1-1, with D perhaps TRBD1 (6 bases). Germline lookup yields CDR1 GTSNPN and CDR2 SVGIG (reference sequence). The CDR3 sequence is 15 residues long. V shed 2 bases and J shed 4 bases, with 17 bases lying between them. CDR3 DNA: TGTGCCTGGAGTCCTAAGGGGGACTTTGGCACTGAAGCTTTCTTT. This sequence encodes CAWSPKGDFGTEAFF.

The chain employs TRBV6-1 and TRBJ2-2; D might be TRBD1 or TRBD2, each matching 6 bases. The V end lost 2 bases, the J end lost 6 bases, and 16 bases lay between the germline ends. In germline, CDR1 is MNHNS, CDR2 SASEGT. CDR3 length equals 16 residues. In DNA, the CDR3 is TGTGCCAGCAGTGAACCCGGGGGCGGGTTGTCCGGGGAGCTGTTTTTT. It translates to CASSEPGGGLSGELFF.

The V and J genes are TRBV18 and TRBJ1-1; no clear D. This CDR3 region has 16 residues. V was pared by 0 bases and J by 6 bases, with 17 bases between. Per the germline V gene, CDR1 is KGHSH and CDR2 is LQKENI. The CDR3 DNA reads TGTGCCAGCTCACCACCCCAGACACGGCCGTCGGCTGAAGCTTTCTTT. The encoded protein is CASSPPQTRPSAEAFF.